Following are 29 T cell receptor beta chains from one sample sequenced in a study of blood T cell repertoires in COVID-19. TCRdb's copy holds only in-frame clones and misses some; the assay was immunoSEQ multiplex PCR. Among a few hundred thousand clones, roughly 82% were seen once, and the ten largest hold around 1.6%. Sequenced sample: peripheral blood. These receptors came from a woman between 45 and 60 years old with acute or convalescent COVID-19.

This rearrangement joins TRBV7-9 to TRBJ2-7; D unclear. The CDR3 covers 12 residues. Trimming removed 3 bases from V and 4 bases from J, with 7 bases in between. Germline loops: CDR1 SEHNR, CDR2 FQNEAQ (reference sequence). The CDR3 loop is CASSLGRYEQYF. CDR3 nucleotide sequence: TGTGCCAGCAGCTTGGGCAGATACGAGCAGTACTTC.

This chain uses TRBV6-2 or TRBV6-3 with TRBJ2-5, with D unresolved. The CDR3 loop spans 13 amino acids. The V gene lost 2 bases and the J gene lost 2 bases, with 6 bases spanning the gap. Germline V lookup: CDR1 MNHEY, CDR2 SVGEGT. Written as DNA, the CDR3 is TGTGCCAGCAGTTACCCAGGACAAGAGACCCAGTACTTC. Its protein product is CASSYPGQETQYF.

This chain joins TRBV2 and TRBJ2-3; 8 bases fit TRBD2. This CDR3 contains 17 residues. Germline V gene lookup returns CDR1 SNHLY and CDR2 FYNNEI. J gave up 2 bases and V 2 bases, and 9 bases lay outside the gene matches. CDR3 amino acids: CASSESLSGDNTDTQYF. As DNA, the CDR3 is TGTGCCAGCAGTGAATCGCTTAGCGGGGACAACACAGATACGCAGTATTTT.

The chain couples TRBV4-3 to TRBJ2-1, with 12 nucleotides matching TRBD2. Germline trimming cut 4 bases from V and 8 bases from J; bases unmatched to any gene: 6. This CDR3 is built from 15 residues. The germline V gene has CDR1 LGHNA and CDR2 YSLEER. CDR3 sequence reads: CASSRLAGVTDEQFF. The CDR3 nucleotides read TGCGCCAGCAGCCGACTAGCGGGAGTAACAGATGAGCAGTTCTTC.

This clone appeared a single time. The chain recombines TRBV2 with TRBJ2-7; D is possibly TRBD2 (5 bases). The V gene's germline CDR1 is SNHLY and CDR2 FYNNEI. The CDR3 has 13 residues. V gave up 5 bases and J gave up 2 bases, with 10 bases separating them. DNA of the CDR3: TGTGCCAGCAGTAGCGGAGGTCCCTACGAGCAGTACTTC. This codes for CASSSGGPYEQYF.

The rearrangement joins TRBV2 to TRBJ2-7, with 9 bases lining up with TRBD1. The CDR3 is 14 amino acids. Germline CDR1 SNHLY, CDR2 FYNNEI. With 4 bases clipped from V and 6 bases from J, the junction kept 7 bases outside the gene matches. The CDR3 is CASSGTGVYLEQYF. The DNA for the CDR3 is TGTGCCAGCAGTGGGACAGGGGTTTACCTCGAGCAGTACTTC.

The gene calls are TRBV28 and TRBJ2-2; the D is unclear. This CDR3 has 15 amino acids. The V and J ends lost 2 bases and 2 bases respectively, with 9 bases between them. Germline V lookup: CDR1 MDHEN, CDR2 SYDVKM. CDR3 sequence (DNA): TGTGCCAGCAGTTTACTACTGATCAACACCGGGGAGCTGTTTTTT. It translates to CASSLLLINTGELFF.

In nucleotides, the CDR3 is TGTGCCAGCAGTGAATCATCAAGGGGAGATACGCAGTATTTT. The encoded protein is CASSESSRGDTQYF. The J gene is TRBJ2-3, the V gene TRBV25-1; TRBD1 might be the D (5 bases). The CDR3 spans 14 residues. Germline CDR1 is MGHDK and CDR2 is SYGVNS. The germline V and J ends were trimmed by 1 base and 5 bases, with 10 bases remaining between them.

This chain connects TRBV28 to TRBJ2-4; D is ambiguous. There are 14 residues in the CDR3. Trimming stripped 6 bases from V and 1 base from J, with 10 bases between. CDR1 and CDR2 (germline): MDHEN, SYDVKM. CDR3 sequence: CASSPPVAKNIQYF. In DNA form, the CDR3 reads TGTGCCAGCAGCCCACCAGTGGCCAAAAACATTCAGTACTTC.

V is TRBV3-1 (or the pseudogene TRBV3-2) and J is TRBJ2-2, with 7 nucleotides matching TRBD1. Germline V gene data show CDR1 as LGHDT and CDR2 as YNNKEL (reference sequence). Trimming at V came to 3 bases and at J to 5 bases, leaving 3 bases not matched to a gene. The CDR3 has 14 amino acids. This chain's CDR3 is CASSQQGETGELFF. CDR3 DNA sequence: TGTGCCAGCAGCCAGCAGGGGGAGACCGGGGAGCTGTTTTTT.

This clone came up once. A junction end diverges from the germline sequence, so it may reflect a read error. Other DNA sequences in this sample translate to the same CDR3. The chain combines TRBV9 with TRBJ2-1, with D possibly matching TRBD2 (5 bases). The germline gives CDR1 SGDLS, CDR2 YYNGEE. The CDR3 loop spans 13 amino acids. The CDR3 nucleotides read TGTGCCAGTAGCGTAGCGTCTTACAATGAGCAGTTCTTC. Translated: CASSVASYNEQFF.

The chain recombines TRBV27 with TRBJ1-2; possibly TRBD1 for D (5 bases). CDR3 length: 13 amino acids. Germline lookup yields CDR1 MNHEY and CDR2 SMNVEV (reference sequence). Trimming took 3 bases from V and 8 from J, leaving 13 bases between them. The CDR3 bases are TGTGCCAGCAGTTTTGAAGGGGCGCGGGGCTACACCTTC. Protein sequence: CASSFEGARGYTF.

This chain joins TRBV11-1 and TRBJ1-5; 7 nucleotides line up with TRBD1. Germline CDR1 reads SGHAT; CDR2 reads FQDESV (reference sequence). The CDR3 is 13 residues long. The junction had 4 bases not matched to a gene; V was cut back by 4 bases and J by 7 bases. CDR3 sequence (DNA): TGTGCCAGCAGCTCCGACAGGGAGCAGCCCCAGCATTTT. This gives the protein CASSSDREQPQHF.

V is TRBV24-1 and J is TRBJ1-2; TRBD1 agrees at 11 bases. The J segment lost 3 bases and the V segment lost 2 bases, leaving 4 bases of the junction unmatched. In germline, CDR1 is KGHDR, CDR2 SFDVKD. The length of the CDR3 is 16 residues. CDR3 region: CATSDSDRGRHYGYTF. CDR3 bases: TGTGCCACCAGTGATTCGGACAGGGGGCGTCACTATGGCTACACCTTC.

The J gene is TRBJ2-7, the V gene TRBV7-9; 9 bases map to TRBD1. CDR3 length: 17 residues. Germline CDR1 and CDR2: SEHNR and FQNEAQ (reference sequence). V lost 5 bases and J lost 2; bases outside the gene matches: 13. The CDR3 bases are TGTGCCAGCAGCCCCGGATACAGGGGGCCCCTTCCCTACGAGCAGTACTTC. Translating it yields CASSPGYRGPLPYEQYF.

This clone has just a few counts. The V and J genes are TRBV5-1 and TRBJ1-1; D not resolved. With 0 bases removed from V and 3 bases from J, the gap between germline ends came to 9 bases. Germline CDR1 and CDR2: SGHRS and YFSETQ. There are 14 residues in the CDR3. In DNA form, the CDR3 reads TGCGCCAGCAGCTTGGCCGGGTTCGACACTGAAGCTTTCTTT. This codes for CASSLAGFDTEAFF.

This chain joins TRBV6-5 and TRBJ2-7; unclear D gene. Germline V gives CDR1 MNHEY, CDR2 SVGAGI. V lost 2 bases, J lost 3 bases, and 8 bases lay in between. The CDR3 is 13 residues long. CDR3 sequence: CASSYTVGYEQYF. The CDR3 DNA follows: TGTGCCAGCAGTTACACGGTCGGCTACGAGCAGTACTTC.

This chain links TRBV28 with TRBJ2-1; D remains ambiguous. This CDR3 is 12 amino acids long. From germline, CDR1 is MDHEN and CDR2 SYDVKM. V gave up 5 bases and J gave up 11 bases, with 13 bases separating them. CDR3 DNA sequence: TGTGCCAGCAGTCTAGTTACAATGAAGCAGTTCTTC. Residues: CASSLVTMKQFF. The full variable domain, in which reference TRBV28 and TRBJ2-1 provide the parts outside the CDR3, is DVKVTQSSRYLVKRTGEKVFLECVQDMDHENMFWYRQDPGLGLRLIYFSYDVKMKEKGDIPEGYSVSREKKERFSLILESASTNQTSMYLCASSLVTMKQFFGPGTRLTVL.

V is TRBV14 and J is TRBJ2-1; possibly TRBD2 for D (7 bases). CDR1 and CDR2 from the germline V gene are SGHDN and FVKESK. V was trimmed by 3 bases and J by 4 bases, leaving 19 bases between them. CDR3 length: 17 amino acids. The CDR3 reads CASSHRGMRAGYNEQFF. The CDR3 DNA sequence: TGTGCCAGCAGCCATAGGGGGATGAGAGCGGGGTACAATGAGCAGTTCTTC.

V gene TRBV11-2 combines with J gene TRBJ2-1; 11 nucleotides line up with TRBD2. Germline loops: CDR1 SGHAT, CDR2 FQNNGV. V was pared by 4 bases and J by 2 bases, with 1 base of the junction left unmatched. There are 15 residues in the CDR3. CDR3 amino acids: CASSYSGRAYNEQFF. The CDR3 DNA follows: TGTGCCAGCAGCTATAGCGGGAGGGCCTACAATGAGCAGTTCTTC. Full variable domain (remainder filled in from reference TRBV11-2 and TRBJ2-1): EAGVAQSPRYKIIEKRQSVAFWCNPISGHATLYWYQQILGQGPKLLIQFQNNGVVDDSQLPKDRFSAERLKGVDSTLKIQPAKLEDSAVYLCASSYSGRAYNEQFFGPGTRLTVL.

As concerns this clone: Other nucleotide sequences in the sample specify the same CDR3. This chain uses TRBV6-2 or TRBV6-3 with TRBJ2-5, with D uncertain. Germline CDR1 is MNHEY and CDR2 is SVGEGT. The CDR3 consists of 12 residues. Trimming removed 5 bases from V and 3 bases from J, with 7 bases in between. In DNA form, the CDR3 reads TGTGCCAGCAGTCACCGGGAAGAGACCCAGTACTTC. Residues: CASSHREETQYF.

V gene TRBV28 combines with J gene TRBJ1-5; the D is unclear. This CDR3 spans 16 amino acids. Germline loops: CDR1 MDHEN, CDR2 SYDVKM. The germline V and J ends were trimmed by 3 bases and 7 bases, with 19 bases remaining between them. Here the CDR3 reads CASSLPRAGGGQPQHF. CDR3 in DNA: TGTGCCAGCAGTTTGCCCCGGGCGGGCGGCGGACAGCCCCAGCATTTT. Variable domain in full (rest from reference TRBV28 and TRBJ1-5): DVKVTQSSRYLVKRTGEKVFLECVQDMDHENMFWYRQDPGLGLRLIYFSYDVKMKEKGDIPEGYSVSREKKERFSLILESASTNQTSMYLCASSLPRAGGGQPQHFGDGTRLSIL.

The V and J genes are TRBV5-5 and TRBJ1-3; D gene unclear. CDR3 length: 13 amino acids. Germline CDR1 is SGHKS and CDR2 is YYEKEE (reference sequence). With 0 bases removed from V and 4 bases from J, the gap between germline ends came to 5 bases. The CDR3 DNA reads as TGTGCCAGCAGCTTGGGTAGCGGAAACACCATATATTTT. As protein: CASSLGSGNTIYF.

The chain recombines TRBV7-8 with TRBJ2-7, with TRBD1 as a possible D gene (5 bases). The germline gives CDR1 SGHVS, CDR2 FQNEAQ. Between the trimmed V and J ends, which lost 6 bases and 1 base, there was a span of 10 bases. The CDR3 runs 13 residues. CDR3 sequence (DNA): TGTGCCAGCAGTACAGGCTATTCCTACGAGCAGTACTTC. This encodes CASSTGYSYEQYF.

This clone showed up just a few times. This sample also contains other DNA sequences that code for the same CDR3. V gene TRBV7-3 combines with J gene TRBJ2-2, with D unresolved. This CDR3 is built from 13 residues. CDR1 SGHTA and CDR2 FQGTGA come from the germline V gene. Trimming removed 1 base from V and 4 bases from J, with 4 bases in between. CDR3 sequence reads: CASSLSGTGELFF. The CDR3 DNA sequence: TGTGCCAGCAGCTTAAGCGGCACCGGGGAGCTGTTTTTT. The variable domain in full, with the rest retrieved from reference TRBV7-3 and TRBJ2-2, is GAGVSQTPSNKVTEKGKYVELRCDPISGHTALYWYRQSLGQGPEFLIYFQGTGAADDSGLPNDRFFAVRPEGSVSTLKIQRTERGDSAVYLCASSLSGTGELFFGEGSRLTVL.

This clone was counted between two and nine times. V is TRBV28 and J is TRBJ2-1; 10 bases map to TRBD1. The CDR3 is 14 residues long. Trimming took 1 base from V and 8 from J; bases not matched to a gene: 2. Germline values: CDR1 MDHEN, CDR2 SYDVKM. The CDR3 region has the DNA TGTGCCAGCAGTTTATCGACAGGGGGCCATGAGCAGTTCTTC. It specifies CASSLSTGGHEQFF.

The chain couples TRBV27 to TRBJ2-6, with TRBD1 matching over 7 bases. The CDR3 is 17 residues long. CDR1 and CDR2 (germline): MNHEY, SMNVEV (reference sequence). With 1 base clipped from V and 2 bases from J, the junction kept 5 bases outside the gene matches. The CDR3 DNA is TGTGCCAGCAGTTTATACTCCGGGACAGCTGGGGCCAACGTCCTGACTTTC. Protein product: CASSLYSGTAGANVLTF. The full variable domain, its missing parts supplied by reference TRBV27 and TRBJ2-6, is EAQVTQNPRYLITVTGKKLTVTCSQNMNHEYMSWYRQDPGLGLRQIYYSMNVEVTDKGDVPEGYKVSRKEKRNFPLILESPSPNQTSLYFCASSLYSGTAGANVLTFGAGSRLTVL.

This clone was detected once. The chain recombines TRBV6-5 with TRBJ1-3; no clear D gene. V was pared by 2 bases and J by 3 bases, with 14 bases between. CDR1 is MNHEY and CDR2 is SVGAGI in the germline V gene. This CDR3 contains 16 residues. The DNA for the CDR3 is TGTGCCAGCAGTTACGGACTGCCCGTACTTGGAAACACCATATATTTT. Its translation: CASSYGLPVLGNTIYF.

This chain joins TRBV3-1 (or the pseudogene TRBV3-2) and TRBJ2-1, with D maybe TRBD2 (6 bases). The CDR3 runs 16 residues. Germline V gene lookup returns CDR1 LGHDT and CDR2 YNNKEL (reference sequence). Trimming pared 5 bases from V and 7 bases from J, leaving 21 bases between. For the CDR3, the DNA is TGTGCCAGCAGCTTCATTATACGGGACTTTCAAAATGAGCAGTTCTTC. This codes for CASSFIIRDFQNEQFF.